Listed below are T cell receptor beta chains from one sample, sequenced in a study of CD8 T cells in Susac syndrome. TCRdb ran MiXCR on the immunoSEQ multiplex PCR reads and lists one entry per CDR3 protein. The sample lists roughly 89,000 distinct CDR3 sequences; roughly 95% were seen once. The specimen sequenced was CD8+ T cells from PBMCs. These receptor sequences come from a human donor with Susac syndrome. Both conserved end residues are part of each CDR3. The order of the fields is CDR3 protein, CDR3 DNA, V gene, J gene, clone size, D gene. The D gene is left open where the match is weak. Part of the rows lack a size; the others show once, few, many or a class for expanded clones.

CDR3 protein: CAWGFGGRAWNEQFF
CDR3 DNA: TGTGCCTGGGGCTTCGGCGGGAGGGCCTGGAATGAGCAGTTCTTC
V gene: TRBV30
J gene: TRBJ2-1
clone size: -
D gene: TRBD2

CDR3 protein: CATATSRTGELFF
CDR3 DNA: TGTGCCACCGCGACTAGTCGCACCGGGGAGCTGTTTTTT
V gene: TRBV7-8
J gene: TRBJ2-2
clone size: -
D gene: -

CDR3 protein: CASSLAPGTGERLDEQFF
CDR3 DNA: TGTGCCAGCAGCTTAGCCCCCGGGACAGGGGAAAGGCTCGATGAGCAGTTCTTC
V gene: TRBV11-2
J gene: TRBJ2-1
clone size: -
D gene: TRBD1

CDR3 protein: CATSDSSYEQYF
CDR3 DNA: TGTGCCACCAGTGATTCATCCTACGAGCAGTACTTC
V gene: TRBV24-1
J gene: TRBJ2-7
clone size: -
D gene: -

CDR3 protein: CASSLYTFPVEGRGEQYF
CDR3 DNA: TGTGCCAGCAGCCTCTATACCTTCCCGGTGGAAGGGAGGGGCGAGCAGTACTTC
V gene: TRBV14
J gene: TRBJ2-7
clone size: once
D gene: TRBD2

CDR3 protein: CSVEDPRQGGQEEQPQHF
CDR3 DNA: TGCAGCGTTGAAGATCCCCGCCAGGGGGGGCAGGAAGAACAGCCCCAGCATTTT
V gene: TRBV29-1
J gene: TRBJ1-5
clone size: -
D gene: TRBD1

CDR3 protein: CASSSSRAEAFF
CDR3 DNA: TGTGCCAGCAGTTCCAGCAGGGCTGAAGCTTTCTTT
V gene: TRBV27
J gene: TRBJ1-1
clone size: -
D gene: -

CDR3 protein: CASSLNLRQQETQYF
CDR3 DNA: TGCGCCAGCAGTCTCAACCTAAGGCAACAAGAGACCCAGTACTTC
V gene: TRBV4-3
J gene: TRBJ2-5
clone size: -
D gene: -

CDR3 protein: CASSPDRGTGYNHGYTF
CDR3 DNA: TGTGCCAGCAGTCCCGACCGTGGGACAGGGTATAACCATGGCTACACCTTC
V gene: TRBV28
J gene: TRBJ1-2
clone size: -
D gene: TRBD1

CDR3 protein: CASSSNRDRGQFF
CDR3 DNA: TGTGCCAGCAGTTCGAACCGGGACAGGGGACAGTTCTTC
V gene: TRBV6-5
J gene: TRBJ2-1
clone size: -
D gene: TRBD1

CDR3 protein: CASRLRFNEQYF
CDR3 DNA: TGTGCCAGCAGACTGCGCTTCAACGAGCAGTACTTC
V gene: TRBV2
J gene: TRBJ2-7
clone size: -
D gene: -

CDR3 protein: CASSPSGGPKNIQYF
CDR3 DNA: TGTGCCAGCAGCCCTAGCGGGGGGCCCAAAAACATTCAGTACTTC
V gene: TRBV9
J gene: TRBJ2-4
clone size: -
D gene: TRBD2

CDR3 protein: CATSRGHSQAFF
CDR3 DNA: TGTGCCACCAGCAGGGGACATTCGCAAGCTTTCTTT
V gene: TRBV15
J gene: TRBJ1-1
clone size: -
D gene: -

CDR3 protein: CSAQITGRASHGDEQFF
CDR3 DNA: TGCAGTGCTCAAATTACCGGGAGAGCAAGTCACGGAGATGAGCAGTTCTTC
V gene: TRBV20-1
J gene: TRBJ2-1
clone size: -
D gene: -

CDR3 protein: CASFDSDGEEYF
CDR3 DNA: TGTGCCAGCTTCGACTCGGACGGGGAGGAGTACTTC
V gene: TRBV18
J gene: TRBJ2-7
clone size: -
D gene: -

CDR3 protein: CAWTIPTPPSAAFF
CDR3 DNA: TGTGCCTGGACCATCCCAACCCCGCCTTCGGCGGCTTTCTTT
V gene: TRBV30
J gene: TRBJ1-1
clone size: -
D gene: -

CDR3 protein: CASSEAGSDGNTIYF
CDR3 DNA: TGTGCCAGCAGTGAGGCGGGGTCAGACGGAAACACCATATATTTT
V gene: TRBV25-1
J gene: TRBJ1-3
clone size: -
D gene: -

CDR3 protein: CASSSQGSLETQYF
CDR3 DNA: TGTGCCAGCAGTTCGCAGGGGAGTTTGGAGACCCAGTACTTC
V gene: TRBV6-2/TRBV6-3
J gene: TRBJ2-5
clone size: -
D gene: -

CDR3 protein: CASSFVQGYTGELFF
CDR3 DNA: TGTGCCAGCAGTTTTGTACAGGGGTACACCGGGGAGCTGTTTTTT
V gene: TRBV27
J gene: TRBJ2-2
clone size: -
D gene: TRBD1

CDR3 protein: CASSLSVTDVLTF
CDR3 DNA: TGTGCCAGCAGTTTATCTGTCACGGACGTCCTGACTTTC
V gene: TRBV28
J gene: TRBJ2-6
clone size: once
D gene: -

CDR3 protein: CATSVLYNEQFF
CDR3 DNA: TGTGCCACCAGCGTCCTATACAATGAGCAGTTCTTC
V gene: TRBV15
J gene: TRBJ2-1
clone size: -
D gene: -

CDR3 protein: CASSQDRGTNEKLFF
CDR3 DNA: TGCGCCAGCAGCCAAGACCGCGGGACAAACGAAAAACTGTTTTTT
V gene: TRBV4-3
J gene: TRBJ1-4
clone size: -
D gene: -

CDR3 protein: CASSPIMGYGYTF
CDR3 DNA: TGTGCCAGCAGCCCTATCATGGGCTATGGCTACACCTTC
V gene: TRBV14
J gene: TRBJ1-2
clone size: -
D gene: -

CDR3 protein: CASRLDRGSSPLHF
CDR3 DNA: TGTGCCAGCAGGCTCGACCGGGGCAGCTCACCCCTCCACTTT
V gene: TRBV6-5
J gene: TRBJ1-6
clone size: -
D gene: -

CDR3 protein: CASKEGEMSNQPQHF
CDR3 DNA: TGCGCCAGCAAAGAAGGGGAAATGAGCAATCAGCCCCAGCATTTT
V gene: TRBV5-1
J gene: TRBJ1-5
clone size: -
D gene: -

CDR3 protein: CASSPRDSLISGANVLTF
CDR3 DNA: TGTGCCAGTAGTCCGAGGGACAGCCTTATCTCTGGGGCCAACGTCCTGACTTTC
V gene: TRBV19
J gene: TRBJ2-6
clone size: -
D gene: TRBD1

CDR3 protein: CATRRSYEQYF
CDR3 DNA: TGTGCCACACGCCGAAGCTACGAGCAGTACTTC
V gene: TRBV24-1
J gene: TRBJ2-7
clone size: -
D gene: -

CDR3 protein: CSVGQGYKDTQYF
CDR3 DNA: TGCAGCGTAGGACAGGGTTATAAGGATACGCAGTATTTT
V gene: TRBV29-1
J gene: TRBJ2-3
clone size: -
D gene: TRBD1

CDR3 protein: CASSLVQGLSYNEQFF
CDR3 DNA: TGCGCCAGCAGCTTGGTACAGGGCCTTTCCTACAATGAGCAGTTCTTC
V gene: TRBV5-1
J gene: TRBJ2-1
clone size: -
D gene: -

CDR3 protein: CASQQAPGANVLTF
CDR3 DNA: TGTGCCAGCCAACAGGCCCCTGGGGCCAACGTCCTGACTTTC
V gene: TRBV9
J gene: TRBJ2-6
clone size: once
D gene: -

CDR3 protein: CASSPSTDQSRGQYF
CDR3 DNA: TGTGCCAGCTCACCGAGTACGGACCAAAGCAGGGGCCAGTACTTC
V gene: TRBV18
J gene: TRBJ2-5
clone size: -
D gene: -

CDR3 protein: CSARKGTGSYEQYF
CDR3 DNA: TGCAGTGCTAGAAAGGGAACAGGTTCCTACGAGCAGTACTTC
V gene: TRBV20-1
J gene: TRBJ2-7
clone size: once
D gene: -

CDR3 protein: CATSRVGRSKGYTEAFF
CDR3 DNA: TGTGCCACCAGCAGAGTGGGAAGGTCGAAGGGATATACTGAAGCTTTCTTT
V gene: TRBV15
J gene: TRBJ1-1
clone size: -
D gene: -

CDR3 protein: CAWSRDSSYEQYF
CDR3 DNA: TGTGCCTGGAGCCGGGACAGCTCCTACGAGCAGTACTTC
V gene: TRBV30
J gene: TRBJ2-7
clone size: -
D gene: TRBD1

CDR3 protein: CSAQLAEGTYEQYF
CDR3 DNA: TGCAGCGCCCAGCTAGCGGAGGGGACCTACGAGCAGTACTTC
V gene: TRBV29-1
J gene: TRBJ2-7
clone size: -
D gene: TRBD2

CDR3 protein: CSVRGGYTGELFF
CDR3 DNA: TGCAGCGTTCGGGGGGGTTACACCGGGGAGCTGTTTTTT
V gene: TRBV29-1
J gene: TRBJ2-2
clone size: -
D gene: TRBD2

CDR3 protein: CASREGTGVMNTEAFF
CDR3 DNA: TGTGCCAGCAGGGAAGGGACAGGGGTAATGAACACTGAAGCTTTCTTT
V gene: TRBV7-9
J gene: TRBJ1-1
clone size: -
D gene: TRBD1

CDR3 protein: CASSLSKATGTNYGYTF
CDR3 DNA: TGTGCCAGCAGTTTATCGAAGGCAACAGGGACTAACTATGGCTACACCTTC
V gene: TRBV27
J gene: TRBJ1-2
clone size: -
D gene: -

CDR3 protein: CASSRRDGVTEAFF
CDR3 DNA: TGTGCCAGCAGCCGCAGGGACGGGGTTACTGAAGCTTTCTTT
V gene: TRBV7-9
J gene: TRBJ1-1
clone size: -
D gene: -

CDR3 protein: CATSRDGSGNTIYF
CDR3 DNA: TGTGCCACCAGCAGAGATGGCTCTGGAAACACCATATATTTT
V gene: TRBV15
J gene: TRBJ1-3
clone size: -
D gene: -

CDR3 protein: CASSPVTGELFF
CDR3 DNA: TGCGCCAGCAGCCCTGTCACTGGGGAGCTGTTTTTT
V gene: TRBV4-1
J gene: TRBJ2-2
clone size: -
D gene: -

CDR3 protein: CASTSSNEQFF
CDR3 DNA: TGTGCCAGCACGTCCAGTAATGAGCAGTTCTTC
V gene: TRBV13
J gene: TRBJ2-1
clone size: -
D gene: -

CDR3 protein: CASSPGLAGSDSYNEQFF
CDR3 DNA: TGTGCCAGCAGCCCGGGACTAGCGGGTTCCGACTCCTACAATGAGCAGTTCTTC
V gene: TRBV7-6
J gene: TRBJ2-1
clone size: -
D gene: TRBD2

CDR3 protein: CSAGLAGGRVYNEQFF
CDR3 DNA: TGCAGCGCTGGACTAGCGGGGGGTCGGGTATACAATGAGCAGTTCTTC
V gene: TRBV29-1
J gene: TRBJ2-1
clone size: -
D gene: TRBD2

CDR3 protein: CSVEYGTAYEQYF
CDR3 DNA: TGCAGCGTTGAGTATGGGACAGCCTACGAGCAGTACTTC
V gene: TRBV29-1
J gene: TRBJ2-7
clone size: -
D gene: TRBD1

CDR3 protein: CSTIAGDFNEQFF
CDR3 DNA: TGCAGTACAATAGCGGGGGATTTCAATGAGCAGTTCTTC
V gene: TRBV29-1
J gene: TRBJ2-1
clone size: -
D gene: TRBD2

CDR3 protein: CASSPESGGRVRQYF
CDR3 DNA: TGTGCCAGCAGCCCGGAGAGTGGCGGGAGAGTGAGGCAGTACTTC
V gene: TRBV11-2
J gene: TRBJ2-7
clone size: -
D gene: TRBD2

CDR3 protein: CSARAPGTGGLDPYGYTF
CDR3 DNA: TGCAGTGCTAGAGCCCCGGGGACAGGGGGTTTAGATCCCTATGGCTACACCTTC
V gene: TRBV20-1
J gene: TRBJ1-2
clone size: once
D gene: TRBD1

CDR3 protein: CSARDHSGGGTDTQYF
CDR3 DNA: TGCAGTGCTAGAGATCATAGCGGGGGGGGCACAGATACGCAGTATTTT
V gene: TRBV20-1
J gene: TRBJ2-3
clone size: -
D gene: TRBD2

CDR3 protein: CASKGYEQYF
CDR3 DNA: TGTGCCAGCAAGGGGTACGAGCAGTACTTC
V gene: TRBV2
J gene: TRBJ2-7
clone size: few
D gene: -

CDR3 protein: CASSLRDSNQPQHF
CDR3 DNA: TGTGCCAGCAGCCTACGGGACAGCAATCAGCCCCAGCATTTT
V gene: TRBV3-1
J gene: TRBJ1-5
clone size: -
D gene: -

CDR3 protein: CATSSNSNQPQHF
CDR3 DNA: TGTGCCACCAGTTCGAATAGCAATCAGCCCCAGCATTTT
V gene: TRBV24-1
J gene: TRBJ1-5
clone size: -
D gene: -

CDR3 protein: CASTPGTSGNNEQFF
CDR3 DNA: TGTGCCAGCACCCCCGGGACTAGCGGGAATAATGAGCAGTTCTTC
V gene: TRBV5-6
J gene: TRBJ2-1
clone size: -
D gene: TRBD2